One sample yielded the 32 T cell receptor beta chains listed below, sequenced in a study of beta chain features in type 1 diabetes. Whole-study results and caveats: Significant though moderate, a shortening of TCRB CDR3s appeared in all four CD4+ subsets of Type 1 diabetes patients.

Their target antigens are unknown. Expressed TCRB transcripts were sequenced because the entire RNA isolate underwent reverse transcription. The assay was immunoSEQ multiplex PCR, and TCRdb's table has in-frame clones only and misses some. The sample has roughly 100,000 clones, under 30% seen once. The specimen was central memory CD4+ T cells from blood. Receptors were obtained from a woman under 30 with type 1 diabetes.

This clone came up a few times. The rearrangement joins TRBV9 to TRBJ2-1, with 12 bases that match TRBD2. The junction had 3 bases not matched to a gene; V was cut back by 0 bases and J by 8 bases. CDR1 is SGDLS and CDR2 is YYNGEE in the germline V gene. This CDR3 spans 15 amino acids. The chain's CDR3 is CASSVGTSGTHEQFF. In DNA, the CDR3 is TGTGCCAGCAGCGTAGGGACTAGCGGGACGCATGAGCAGTTCTTC. The whole variable domain, remainder taken from reference TRBV9 and TRBJ2-1, is DSGVTQTPKHLITATGQRVTLRCSPRSGDLSVYWYQQSLDQGLQFLIQYYNGEERAKGNILERFSAQQFPDLHSELNLSSLELGDSALYFCASSVGTSGTHEQFFGPGTRLTVL.

The chain recombines TRBV11-3 with TRBJ2-3; no definite D call. The CDR3 contains 13 residues. V was trimmed by 5 bases and J by 4 bases, leaving 10 bases between them. The germline gives CDR1 SGHNT, CDR2 YENEEA. This CDR3 is CASSSIEPDTQYF. DNA for the CDR3: TGTGCCAGCAGCAGTATTGAGCCAGATACGCAGTATTTT.

This clone was detected once. J is TRBJ2-1 and V is TRBV5-5; 8 bases are a match to TRBD1. Germline loops: CDR1 SGHKS, CDR2 YYEKEE (reference sequence). The V and J ends lost 4 bases and 5 bases, in that order; junction bases with no gene match: 5. This CDR3 has 14 amino acids. CDR3 residues: CASSAGGSNNEQFF. The CDR3 DNA is TGTGCCAGCAGCGCAGGGGGCTCAAACAATGAGCAGTTCTTC. Variable domain in full (rest from reference TRBV5-5 and TRBJ2-1): DAGVTQSPTHLIKTRGQQVTLRCSPISGHKSVSWYQQVLGQGPQFIFQYYEKEERGRGNFPDRFSARQFPNYSSELNVNALLLGDSALYLCASSAGGSNNEQFFGPGTRLTVL.

The V and J genes are TRBV4-3 and TRBJ1-1; 8 bases map to TRBD1. The CDR3 extends over 16 amino acids. Trimming removed 4 bases from V and 0 bases from J; junction bases left unmatched: 7. CDR1 is LGHNA, CDR2 YSLEER, per germline. CDR3 in DNA: TGCGCCAGCAGCCCCGGACAGGGTCGAATGAACACTGAAGCTTTCTTT. Amino acids: CASSPGQGRMNTEAFF.

This clone has more than one count but fewer than ten. This chain links TRBV7-2 with TRBJ2-5, with 7 bases identical to TRBD1. V shed 5 bases, J shed 5 bases, and the junction held 11 bases outside the gene matches. This CDR3 comprises 15 residues. Germline V gene lookup returns CDR1 SGHTA and CDR2 FQGNSA. The CDR3 sequence is CASSPRQGRMETQYF. For the CDR3, the DNA is TGTGCCAGCAGCCCCAGACAGGGCAGGATGGAGACCCAGTACTTC.

This clone was counted a few times. The chain has TRBV10-1 and TRBJ1-2; 8 bases are shared with TRBD1. With 6 bases clipped from V and 3 bases from J, the junction kept 6 bases outside the gene matches. This CDR3 is built from 14 residues. Germline V gives CDR1 WNHNN, CDR2 SYGVQD (reference sequence). CDR3 bases: TGCGCCAGCAGAGACAGGGGTGGCGACTATGGCTACACCTTC. It codes for CASRDRGGDYGYTF.

The chain uses TRBV6-6 and TRBJ1-5; D remains ambiguous. V lost 5 bases to trimming and J lost 7 bases, with 12 bases between them. CDR1 is MNHNY, CDR2 SVGAGI, per germline (reference sequence). The CDR3 is made up of 13 amino acids. The DNA for the CDR3 is TGTGCCAGCAGTACCCTAGGCGGACAGCCCCAGCATTTT. This sequence encodes CASSTLGGQPQHF.

This clone was seen only a few times. This chain connects TRBV7-9 to TRBJ2-1; weak D call: TRBD2 (6 bases). Germline-derived CDR1 and CDR2 are SEHNR and FQNEAQ (reference sequence). The CDR3 covers 16 residues. V lost 3 bases to trimming and J lost 10 bases, with 22 bases between them. The CDR3 reads CASSLGAGRKAREQFF. As DNA, the CDR3 is TGTGCCAGCAGCTTGGGTGCGGGACGAAAGGCTAGAGAGCAGTTCTTC.

The CDR3 sequence: CASSPRLAGEGNNEQFF. CDR3 nucleotide sequence: TGTGCCAGCAGCCCTCGACTAGCGGGAGAAGGTAACAATGAGCAGTTCTTC. V usage is TRBV7-8 and J usage is TRBJ2-1; 12 nucleotides match TRBD2. The trim removed 5 bases at V and 5 bases at J, leaving 10 bases unmatched. CDR1 and CDR2 from the germline V gene are SGHVS and FQNEAQ. This CDR3 contains 17 residues.

The chain combines TRBV30 with TRBJ2-7; TRBD1 matches 8 bases. This CDR3 comprises 15 residues. The V gene end was trimmed by 4 bases and the J gene end by 2 bases; junction bases not matched to a gene: 10. Germline values: CDR1 GTSNPN, CDR2 SVGIG (reference sequence). CDR3 DNA sequence: TGTGCCTGGACTCGAGACAGGGGCCCCCCCTACGAGCAGTACTTC. Its protein product is CAWTRDRGPPYEQYF.

The chain employs TRBV6-1 and TRBJ2-7, with D possibly TRBD1 on 5 matching bases. This CDR3 has 12 amino acids. Germline V CDR1 and CDR2: MNHNS, SASEGT. The V end was cut by 4 bases, the J end by 2 bases, with 6 bases between. CDR3 loop: CASSARAYEQYF. The CDR3 bases are TGTGCCAGCAGTGCCAGGGCCTACGAGCAGTACTTC.

V gene TRBV5-1 combines with J gene TRBJ2-5, with unresolved D. CDR1 is SGHRS and CDR2 is YFSETQ in the germline V gene. This CDR3 is 14 amino acids long. V lost 1 base to trimming and J lost 2 bases, with 9 bases between them. CDR3 residues: CASSLHQNQETQYF. The CDR3 DNA reads as TGCGCCAGCAGCTTGCATCAGAATCAAGAGACCCAGTACTTC.

There are a few counts of this clone. CDR3 protein: CASSSAAGQGGNYGYTF. CDR3 nucleotides: TGTGCCAGCAGCTCTGCCGCGGGACAGGGGGGAAACTATGGCTACACCTTC. This rearrangement joins TRBV7-9 to TRBJ1-2, with 11 nucleotides matching TRBD1. J was trimmed by 2 bases and V by 4 bases; bases with no gene match: 9. Germline CDR1 and CDR2: SEHNR and FQNEAQ (reference sequence). The CDR3 consists of 17 residues. Full variable domain (remainder filled in from reference TRBV7-9 and TRBJ1-2): DTGVSQNPRHKITKRGQNVTFRCDPISEHNRLYWYRQTLGQGPEFLTYFQNEAQLEKSRLLSDRFSAERPKGSFSTLEIQRTEQGDSAMYLCASSSAAGQGGNYGYTFGSGTRLTVV.

The V call is TRBV18, the J call TRBJ2-5, with D maybe TRBD2 (6 bases). This CDR3 is built from 15 residues. Germline assignment: CDR1 KGHSH and CDR2 LQKENI. Deletions cut 8 bases from V and 5 bases from J, with 21 bases between. CDR3 sequence: CASASTSGLMETQYF. Written as DNA, the CDR3 is TGTGCCAGCGCCTCCACTTCCGGACTAATGGAGACCCAGTACTTC.

This clone was counted only a few times. The chain uses TRBV4-3 and TRBJ1-3; D call uncertain. Trimming stripped 0 bases from V and 0 bases from J, with 3 bases between. The length of the CDR3 is 14 residues. Germline assignment: CDR1 LGHNA and CDR2 YSLEER. The CDR3 nucleotides read TGCGCCAGCAGCCAAGACAACTCTGGAAACACCATATATTTT. Its protein product is CASSQDNSGNTIYF.

A few counts support this clone. CDR3 nucleotide sequence: TGTGCCAGCAGCTTGGGGAGGGCCTCCGGGACCCTCTATGGCTACACCTTC. It encodes CASSLGRASGTLYGYTF. The chain recombines TRBV5-8 with TRBJ1-2; tentative D call: TRBD1 (5 bases). CDR1 is SGHTS and CDR2 is YDEGEE in the germline V gene. V was shortened by 0 bases and J by 4 bases, with 19 bases between the two germline ends. The CDR3 runs to 17 residues.

CDR3 protein: CATSRPGTGLKPYGYTF. In nucleotides, the CDR3 is TGTGCCACCAGTCGTCCCGGGACAGGGTTAAAGCCCTATGGCTACACCTTC. The chain couples TRBV15 to TRBJ1-2; 9 bases map to TRBD1. The V gene's germline CDR1 is LNHNV and CDR2 YYDKDF (reference sequence). The CDR3 runs to 17 residues. Trimming took 6 bases from V and 4 from J; bases not matched to a gene: 15.

The chain is built from TRBV15 and TRBJ2-4; D is unresolved. CDR1 and CDR2 (germline): LNHNV, YYDKDF (reference sequence). The CDR3 loop spans 15 amino acids. Between the trimmed V and J ends, which lost 4 bases and 1 base, there was a span of 11 bases. The CDR3 here is CATSNYEAAKNIQYF. CDR3 coding DNA: TGTGCCACCAGCAACTATGAGGCTGCCAAAAACATTCAGTACTTC. The full variable domain, rest sourced from reference TRBV15 and TRBJ2-4, is DAMVIQNPRYQVTQFGKPVTLSCSQTLNHNVMYWYQQKSSQAPKLLFHYYDKDFNNEADTPDNFQSRRPNTSFCFLDIRSPGLGDTAMYLCATSNYEAAKNIQYFGAGTRLSVL.

This clone was counted between two and nine times. The chain recombines TRBV29-1 with TRBJ1-2; 9 nucleotides line up with TRBD1. After removal of 3 bases from V and 8 bases from J, the junction contained 7 bases not matched to a gene. Per germline, CDR1 SQVTM and CDR2 ANQGSEA. This CDR3 region has 13 residues. For the CDR3, the DNA is TGCAGCGTTGAGGGGACAGGGCGAGGAGGCTACACCTTC. As protein: CSVEGTGRGGYTF.

This clone was counted a few times. V gene TRBV5-1 combines with J gene TRBJ2-7, with 8 positions matching TRBD1. V lost 1 base and J lost 3; bases outside the gene matches: 9. The CDR3 contains 16 residues. Germline V gene lookup returns CDR1 SGHRS and CDR2 YFSETQ. For the CDR3, the DNA is TGCGCCAGCAGCTTGTCGCTGGGACAGGTAAACTACGAGCAGTACTTC. It encodes CASSLSLGQVNYEQYF.

The chain combines TRBV30 with TRBJ1-1; D is undetermined. The germline V gene encodes CDR1 GTSNPN and CDR2 SVGIG (reference sequence). The V end was cut by 4 bases, the J end by 0 bases, with 9 bases between. The CDR3 has 13 residues. The CDR3 reads CAWNFLLNTEAFF. CDR3 nucleotide sequence: TGTGCCTGGAATTTTCTCCTGAACACTGAAGCTTTCTTT. The whole variable domain, remainder taken from reference TRBV30 and TRBJ1-1, is SQTIHQWPATLVQPVGSPLSLECTVEGTSNPNLYWYRQAAGRGLQLLFYSVGIGQISSEVPQNLSASRPQDRQFILSSKKLLLSDSGFYLCAWNFLLNTEAFFGQGTRLTVV.

The V gene is TRBV2, the J gene TRBJ2-2; D is undetermined. CDR1 is SNHLY, CDR2 FYNNEI, per germline. The V and J ends lost 7 bases and 4 bases respectively, with 13 bases between them. This CDR3 is built from 14 residues. The CDR3 sequence is CASNRLRGTGELFF. The CDR3 nucleotides are TGTGCCAGCAACCGCTTACGCGGCACCGGGGAGCTGTTTTTT.

The chain employs TRBV27 and TRBJ2-1; 10 bases fit TRBD1. Trimming at V came to 6 bases and at J to 7 bases, leaving 12 bases not matched to a gene. The CDR3 covers 16 residues. Germline CDR1 MNHEY, CDR2 SMNVEV (reference sequence). The CDR3 DNA is TGTGCCAGCAGCCCAAACGGGGACAGGGGAAGGAATGAGCAGTTCTTC. Translating it yields CASSPNGDRGRNEQFF.

This clone has just a few counts. The V gene is TRBV5-1, the J gene TRBJ2-2, with 7 bases lining up with TRBD2. The CDR3 is 16 residues long. The V gene end was trimmed by 3 bases and the J gene end by 1 base; junction bases not matched to a gene: 6. The germline gives CDR1 SGHRS, CDR2 YFSETQ. The CDR3 loop reads CASSYSGTKNTGELFF. Written as DNA, the CDR3 is TGCGCCAGCAGCTACAGCGGGACGAAGAACACCGGGGAGCTGTTTTTT.

The chain combines TRBV28 with TRBJ2-7, with TRBD1 matching over 7 bases. Germline CDR1 is MDHEN and CDR2 is SYDVKM. V lost 6 bases, J lost 3 bases, and 8 bases stayed unmatched. CDR3 length: 14 residues. In nucleotides, the CDR3 is TGTGCCAGCAGACCGGGACAGAAATACTACGAGCAGTACTTC. It is translated as CASRPGQKYYEQYF. Full variable domain (missing parts from reference TRBV28 and TRBJ2-7): DVKVTQSSRYLVKRTGEKVFLECVQDMDHENMFWYRQDPGLGLRLIYFSYDVKMKEKGDIPEGYSVSREKKERFSLILESASTNQTSMYLCASRPGQKYYEQYFGPGTRLTVT.

The chain is built from TRBV11-1 and TRBJ2-1, with 7 bases fitting TRBD2. The CDR3 loop spans 15 amino acids. Unmatched junction bases numbered 1, after V lost 1 base and J lost 1 base. CDR1 is SGHAT, CDR2 FQDESV, per germline (reference sequence). The CDR3: CASSLGGGSYNEQFF. Written as DNA, the CDR3 is TGTGCCAGCAGCTTAGGGGGGGGTTCCTACAATGAGCAGTTCTTC. Filled out from reference TRBV11-1 and TRBJ2-1, the complete variable domain reads EAEVAQSPRYKITEKSQAVAFWCDPISGHATLYWYRQILGQGPELLVQFQDESVVDDSQLPKDRFSAERLKGVDSTLKIQPAELGDSAMYLCASSLGGGSYNEQFFGPGTRLTVL.

In this sample, this clone turned up a few times. The chain joins TRBV28 to TRBJ1-1; 11 positions match TRBD1. Per the germline V gene, CDR1 is MDHEN and CDR2 is SYDVKM. The CDR3 extends over 14 amino acids. V lost 5 bases to trimming and J lost 8 bases; unmatched junction nucleotides: 7. CDR3 in amino acids: CASSTGQGALEAFF. In nucleotides, the CDR3 is TGTGCCAGCAGTACAGGACAGGGGGCGCTCGAAGCTTTCTTT.

The gene calls are TRBV9 and TRBJ2-2; TRBD2 might be the D (5 bases). V was clipped by 3 bases and J by 8 bases, with 14 bases between them. Looked up from germline, CDR1 is SGDLS and CDR2 is YYNGEE. CDR3 length: 14 amino acids. The CDR3 reads CASSASDSSGELFF. In nucleotides, the CDR3 is TGTGCCAGCAGCGCGTCGGACTCCTCGGGGGAGCTGTTTTTT.

This clone was picked up a small number of times. The V and J genes are TRBV30 and TRBJ2-7; tentatively, D is TRBD2 (5 bases). CDR1 and CDR2 (germline): GTSNPN, SVGIG (reference sequence). Trimming removed 0 bases from V and 5 bases from J, with 20 bases in between. The CDR3 is 16 amino acids. DNA for the CDR3: TGTGCCTGGAGTGTTCCCCCGACTACTCCGTTCAACGAGCAGTACTTC. Translation gives CAWSVPPTTPFNEQYF.

The V gene is TRBV14, the J gene TRBJ2-1; possible D gene TRBD2, 5 bases. The CDR3 consists of 14 residues. Germline CDR1 reads SGHDN; CDR2 reads FVKESK. V was pared by 1 base and J by 9 bases, with 13 bases between. The DNA of the CDR3 is TGTGCCAGCAGCCAAGTTAGCCAGCGGTTTGAGCAGTTCTTC. Its translation is CASSQVSQRFEQFF.

There are a few counts of this clone. The CDR3 region has the DNA TGTGCCAGCAGTTTTCGGGGAGGGACTGGGGCCAACGTCCTGACTTTC. It encodes CASSFRGGTGANVLTF. V is TRBV27 and J is TRBJ2-6; 7 bases align to TRBD2. This CDR3 comprises 16 residues. V was pared by 3 bases and J by 2 bases, with 4 bases of the junction left unmatched. In germline, CDR1 is MNHEY, CDR2 SMNVEV (reference sequence).

This clone was picked up a small number of times. This sequence joins TRBV30 and TRBJ2-1; a weak D match, TRBD2 (6 bases). This CDR3 is 17 amino acids long. CDR1 is GTSNPN, CDR2 SVGIG, per germline (reference sequence). Trimming pared 0 bases from V and 5 bases from J, leaving 20 bases between. This CDR3 is CAWSVVGRERSHNEQFF. The CDR3 DNA sequence: TGTGCCTGGAGTGTGGTGGGCCGGGAGCGGTCCCACAATGAGCAGTTCTTC.